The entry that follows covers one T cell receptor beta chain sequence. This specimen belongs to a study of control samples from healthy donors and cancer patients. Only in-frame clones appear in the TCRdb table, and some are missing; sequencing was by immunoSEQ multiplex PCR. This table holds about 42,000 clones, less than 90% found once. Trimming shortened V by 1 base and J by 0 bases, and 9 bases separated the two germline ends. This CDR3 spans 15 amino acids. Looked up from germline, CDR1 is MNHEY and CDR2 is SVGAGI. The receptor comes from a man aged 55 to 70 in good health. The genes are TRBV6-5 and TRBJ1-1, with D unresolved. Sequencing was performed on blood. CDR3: CASSYLNRMNTEAFF. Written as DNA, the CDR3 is TGTGCCAGCAGTTACTTAAACAGAATGAACACTGAAGCTTTCTTT.